The clone carrying this TCR beta chain was seen at least ten times. This sample is part of a study of human T cells and chemical hapten exposure. The time point was: pre-sensitization, week 0. As for treatment: therapeutic diphenylcyclopropenone sensitization with weekly scalp DPC. TCRdb ran MiXCR on the RACE reads and lists one entry per CDR3 protein. The data hold roughly 380,000 distinct CDR3 sequences, with around 5.5% observed a single time. The receptor comes from a woman between 50 and 59 years old with alopecia areata. Some clones in this sample may be carry-over from other donors' samples. The material was whole blood, obtained in connection with sensitization to the hapten diphenylcyclopropenone (DPC).

The CDR3 nucleotides are TGTGCCAGCAGTGAAGCGGGAGGGCATTATCAGCCCCAGCATTTT. It codes for CASSEAGGHYQPQHF. The chain combines TRBV6-1 with TRBJ1-5; D remains unclear. The germline CDR1 and CDR2 sequences are MNHNS and SASEGT. The CDR3 is made up of 15 amino acids. V shed 0 bases and J shed 5 bases, with 11 bases lying between them.